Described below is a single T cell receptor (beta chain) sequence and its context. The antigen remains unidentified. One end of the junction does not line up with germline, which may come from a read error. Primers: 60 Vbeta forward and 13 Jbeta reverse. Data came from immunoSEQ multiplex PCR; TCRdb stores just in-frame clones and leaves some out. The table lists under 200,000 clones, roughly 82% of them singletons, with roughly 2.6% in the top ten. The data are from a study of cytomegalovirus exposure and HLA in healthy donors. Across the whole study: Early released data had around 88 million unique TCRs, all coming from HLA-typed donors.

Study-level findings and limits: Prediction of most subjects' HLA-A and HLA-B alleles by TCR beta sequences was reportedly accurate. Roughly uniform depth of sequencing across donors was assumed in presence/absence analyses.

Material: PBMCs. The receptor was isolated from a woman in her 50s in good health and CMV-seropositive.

The CDR3, as DNA: TGTGCCAGCAGTGACCTCTCCTATAATTCACCCTTCCACTTT. Amino acids: CASSDLSYNSPFHF. The chain employs TRBV6-1 and TRBJ1-6; D call uncertain. CDR3 length: 14 amino acids. Germline CDR1 is MNHNS and CDR2 is SASEGT.